This entry lists 3 T cell receptor beta chains sequenced from one sample in a study of T cell changes during pregnancy in multiple sclerosis. Sequencing was performed with immunoSEQ multiplex PCR; in TCRdb, only in-frame clones are kept and a portion is missing. The sample consists of around 81,000 clones, roughly 92% of them appearing once. Specimen: peripheral blood, collected after pregnancy. The origin of the receptors is a female donor in good health, enrolled as a control in a pregnancy study.

The chain couples TRBV5-8 to TRBJ2-7, with TRBD1 matching 9 bases. Germline V gene lookup returns CDR1 SGHTS and CDR2 YDEGEE. After removal of 7 bases from V and 5 bases from J, the junction contained 10 bases not matched to a gene. The CDR3 runs 14 residues. DNA of the CDR3: TGTGCCAGCTCTGGGAGGACAGGGGCTCACGAGCAGTACTTC. The encoded protein is CASSGRTGAHEQYF.

This chain joins TRBV6-1 and TRBJ1-1; 8 bases align to TRBD1. The CDR3 runs 14 residues. CDR1 is MNHNS, CDR2 SASEGT, per germline. J was trimmed by 6 bases and V by 7 bases; bases with no gene match: 10. The CDR3 nucleotides read TGTGCCAGCACGGAGGACAGGGAGATTGCTGAAGCTTTCTTT. Its protein is CASTEDREIAEAFF.

The V and J genes are TRBV15 and TRBJ2-1; 8 bases align to TRBD2. V trimming: 7 bases; J trimming: 6 bases; junction bases outside the gene matches: 5. The CDR3 spans 13 residues. Germline V gene lookup returns CDR1 LNHNV and CDR2 YYDKDF (reference sequence). The CDR3 protein is CATMAGGPNEQFF. The CDR3 DNA sequence: TGTGCCACCATGGCGGGGGGCCCCAATGAGCAGTTCTTC.